The clone carrying this TCR beta chain showed up just a few times. The sample is drawn from a study of response to subunit inactivated influenza vaccine. TCRdb reprocessed the RT-PCR reads with MiXCR, giving one entry per CDR3 protein. The sample contains roughly 540,000 distinct CDR3 sequences, roughly a quarter of which appear only once. V trimming: 0 bases; J trimming: 7 bases; junction bases outside the gene matches: 1. CDR1 is DFQATT and CDR2 is SNEGSKA in the germline V gene (reference sequence). This CDR3 region has 13 residues. These sequences were also reported in another study, on T cells expressing NK-cell markers. That paper states: In generating TCR beta cDNA, 5'RACE template switching with UMIs was used.

This sequence originates from a man between 45 and 60 years old who received an inactivated influenza vaccine. The sample here was CD4+ T cells sorted from PBMCs, taken 12 days after vaccination. The chain has TRBV20-1 and TRBJ1-4; 8 bases match TRBD1. The CDR3 DNA follows: TGCAGTGCTAGAGAGACAGGGGTTGAAAAACTGTTTTTT. Translated: CSARETGVEKLFF.